This T cell receptor (beta chain) came from a study of T cell responses to AZD1222 COVID-19 vaccine. On the study more broadly: Whether given at about 4 or about 12 weeks, second doses were pooled. General study findings and limits: It was only after the peak T cell response that any repertoires were sampled. Donor demographics were predominantly white British with a female majority; clonal diversity may be underestimated.

In regard to this clone: Its antigen remains unknown.

Profiled with immunoSEQ multiplex PCR; TCRdb holds only in-frame clones, not every one. The repertoire has some 110,000 clones, about 92% of them found once; the top ten carry approximately 3%. The CDR3 has 13 amino acids. Trimming took 7 bases from V and 6 from J, leaving 16 bases between them. Germline CDR1 MNHEY, CDR2 SMNVEV (reference sequence). This TCR came from an adult in good health. The chain joins TRBV27 to TRBJ2-7; TRBD2 might be the D (6 bases). Sequenced material: peripheral blood, taken on day 0 of AZD1222 vaccination. CDR3 residues: CASKATGLGEQYF. CDR3 DNA: TGTGCCAGCAAAGCGACGGGACTTGGCGAGCAGTACTTC.